Sequencing of this T cell receptor (beta chain) was carried out in a study of cytomegalovirus exposure and HLA in healthy donors. The PCR ran on 60 Vbeta and 13 Jbeta primers. Method: immunoSEQ multiplex PCR; TCRdb's copy keeps in-frame clones and lacks some. The repertoire holds some 57,000 clones, with roughly 90% as singletons. Overall study results and limits: Later analysis found that TCR beta chains associated with HLA were more clonally expanded than other, equally common chains.

Comment on this clone: The antigen is not known.

Looked up from germline, CDR1 is SGHAT and CDR2 is FQNNGV. This CDR3 has 18 amino acids. Trimming removed 5 bases from V and 0 bases from J; junction bases left unmatched: 9. The sequenced sample consisted of PBMCs. The rearrangement joins TRBV11-2 to TRBJ2-6; 8 positions agree with TRBD2. The TCR sequence derives from a man aged 25-45 years in good health and CMV-seropositive. Here the CDR3 DNA reads TGTGCCAGCAGCACAACGGGACTAGGCAACTCTGGGGCCAACGTCCTGACTTTC. Translating gives CASSTTGLGNSGANVLTF.